This T cell receptor (beta chain) was observed in a study of beta chain features in type 1 diabetes. Expressed TCRB transcripts were sequenced, since all the RNA that had been isolated was reverse transcribed. TCRdb's copy holds only in-frame clones and misses some; the assay was immunoSEQ multiplex PCR. The table has about 900,000 clones, around a sixth seen once. This clonotype was obtained from a woman between 18 and 29 years old in good health. Sequenced input: naive CD4+ T cells from blood.

CDR3 in amino acids: CASTAEHTGELFF. The CDR3 DNA is TGTGCCAGCACCGCGGAGCACACCGGGGAGCTGTTTTTT. The chain joins TRBV2 to TRBJ2-2; D gene uncertain. The V end was cut by 7 bases, the J end by 3 bases, with 9 bases between. This CDR3 has 13 amino acids. Germline lookup yields CDR1 SNHLY and CDR2 FYNNEI. The whole variable domain, remainder taken from reference TRBV2 and TRBJ2-2, is EPEVTQTPSHQVTQMGQEVILRCVPISNHLYFYWYRQILGQKVEFLVSFYNNEISEKSEIFDDQFSVERPDGSNFTLKIRSTKLEDSAMYFCASTAEHTGELFFGEGSRLTVL.